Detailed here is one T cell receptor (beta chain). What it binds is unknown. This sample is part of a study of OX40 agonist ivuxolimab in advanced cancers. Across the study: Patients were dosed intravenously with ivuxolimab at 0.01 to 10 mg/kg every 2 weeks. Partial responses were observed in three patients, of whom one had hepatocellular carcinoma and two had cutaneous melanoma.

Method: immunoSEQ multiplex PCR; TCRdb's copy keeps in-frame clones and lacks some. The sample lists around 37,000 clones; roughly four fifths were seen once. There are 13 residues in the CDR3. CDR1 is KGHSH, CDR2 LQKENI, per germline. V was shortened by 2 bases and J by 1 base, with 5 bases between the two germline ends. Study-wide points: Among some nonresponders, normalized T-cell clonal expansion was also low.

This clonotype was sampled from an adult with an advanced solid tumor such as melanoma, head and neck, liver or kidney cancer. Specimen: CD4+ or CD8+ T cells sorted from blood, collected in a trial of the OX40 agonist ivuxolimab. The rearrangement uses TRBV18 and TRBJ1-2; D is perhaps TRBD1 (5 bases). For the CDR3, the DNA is TGTGCCAGCTCACCAGACAGTAACTATGGCTACACCTTC. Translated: CASSPDSNYGYTF. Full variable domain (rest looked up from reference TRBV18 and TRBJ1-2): NAGVMQNPRHLVRRRGQEARLRCSPMKGHSHVYWYRQLPEEGLKFMVYLQKENIIDESGMPKERFSAEFPKEGPSILRIQQVVRGDSAAYFCASSPDSNYGYTFGSGTRLTVV.